This is a list of T cell receptor beta chains from one sample in a study of circulating and synovial CD4+ cells in juvenile arthritis. The assay was immunoSEQ multiplex PCR, and TCRdb's table has in-frame clones only and misses some. The sample lists around 15,000 clones, about 93% occurring once. Sequencing input: CD4+ T cells from blood. These TCRs come from a human donor with juvenile idiopathic arthritis. Each CDR3 is given with its conserved first and last residue. D genes are given only for firm matches. Clone size is shown for a subset of rows, as once, few, many or a class of expanded clone.

clone_size: .; v_call: TRBV10-3; j_call: TRBJ2-7; d_call: .; cdr3_nt: TGTGCCATCAGTGAGACTAGGGACAACGAGCAGTACTTC; cdr3_aa: CAISETRDNEQYF
clone_size: .; v_call: TRBV6-5; j_call: TRBJ2-1; d_call: .; cdr3_nt: TGTGCCAGCAGTTACTCGAGGGTGTACAATGAGCAGTTCTTC; cdr3_aa: CASSYSRVYNEQFF
clone_size: .; v_call: TRBV7-9; j_call: TRBJ2-5; d_call: .; cdr3_nt: TGTGCCAGCCTCGGGAGCGCTCAAGAGACCCAGTACTTC; cdr3_aa: CASLGSAQETQYF
clone_size: .; v_call: TRBV9; j_call: TRBJ2-3; d_call: .; cdr3_nt: TGTGCCAGCAGCCTAAGTTCAGGTACAGATACGCAGTATTTT; cdr3_aa: CASSLSSGTDTQYF
clone_size: .; v_call: TRBV10-3; j_call: TRBJ2-5; d_call: .; cdr3_nt: TGTGCCAGTAGGGGGTCGCAGACCCAGTACTTC; cdr3_aa: CASRGSQTQYF
clone_size: .; v_call: TRBV6-4; j_call: TRBJ2-1; d_call: .; cdr3_nt: TGTGCCAGCAGTGGTGGGCTAGCCGGTGAGCAGTTCTTC; cdr3_aa: CASSGGLAGEQFF
clone_size: once; v_call: TRBV9; j_call: TRBJ2-1; d_call: TRBD2; cdr3_nt: TGTGCCAGCAGCCCGCGGAGGACCGCCAGGACTAGCTCCTACAATGAGCAGTTCTTC; cdr3_aa: CASSPRRTARTSSYNEQFF
clone_size: .; v_call: TRBV7-2; j_call: TRBJ2-1; d_call: TRBD2; cdr3_nt: TGTGCCAGCAGTTCCGGGACTAGCTCCTACAATGAGCAGTTCTTC; cdr3_aa: CASSSGTSSYNEQFF
clone_size: .; v_call: TRBV29-1; j_call: TRBJ1-3; d_call: TRBD1; cdr3_nt: TGCAGCGCCGAGAACCCCGGGACAGGGGTCAACACCATATATTTT; cdr3_aa: CSAENPGTGVNTIYF
clone_size: .; v_call: TRBV29-1; j_call: TRBJ1-2; d_call: TRBD1; cdr3_nt: TGCAGCGTTGATCGGGCTACAGGGGGCGTGAATGGCTACACCTTC; cdr3_aa: CSVDRATGGVNGYTF
clone_size: .; v_call: TRBV7-3; j_call: TRBJ2-1; d_call: .; cdr3_nt: TGTGCCAGCAGCCAGGACTACCGTGAGCAGTTCTTC; cdr3_aa: CASSQDYREQFF
clone_size: .; v_call: TRBV7-2; j_call: TRBJ1-3; d_call: .; cdr3_nt: TGTGCCAGCAGCCCCTCGAGGGGGAACACCATATATTTT; cdr3_aa: CASSPSRGNTIYF
clone_size: once; v_call: TRBV5-1; j_call: TRBJ2-5; d_call: TRBD2; cdr3_nt: TGCGCCAGCAGCTTGGGGCTAGCGGCCCTCCAAGAGACCCAGTACTTC; cdr3_aa: CASSLGLAALQETQYF
clone_size: .; v_call: TRBV7-9; j_call: TRBJ2-7; d_call: .; cdr3_nt: TGTGCCAGCAGCTTACGGTCTGTAACTAAATCCTACGAGCAGTACTTC; cdr3_aa: CASSLRSVTKSYEQYF
clone_size: .; v_call: TRBV5-1; j_call: TRBJ2-3; d_call: .; cdr3_nt: TGCGCCAGCAGCCCCGGACTTCTCACAGATACGCAGTATTTT; cdr3_aa: CASSPGLLTDTQYF
clone_size: .; v_call: TRBV30; j_call: TRBJ1-1; d_call: TRBD1; cdr3_nt: TGTGCCTGGAGCAGGGGGCCTTTGAACACTGAAGCTTTCTTT; cdr3_aa: CAWSRGPLNTEAFF
clone_size: .; v_call: TRBV18; j_call: TRBJ1-2; d_call: TRBD1; cdr3_nt: TGTGCCAGCTCAGGACCTGACAGGGGGCGAGGCTACACCTTC; cdr3_aa: CASSGPDRGRGYTF
clone_size: .; v_call: TRBV27; j_call: TRBJ1-1; d_call: .; cdr3_nt: TGTGCCAGCAGCCCAGGGTATGACACTGAAGCTTTCTTT; cdr3_aa: CASSPGYDTEAFF
clone_size: .; v_call: TRBV27; j_call: TRBJ2-1; d_call: TRBD2; cdr3_nt: TGTGCCAGCAGTTTTGGGACTAGCTCCTACAATGAGCAGTTCTTC; cdr3_aa: CASSFGTSSYNEQFF
clone_size: .; v_call: TRBV12-5; j_call: TRBJ1-5; d_call: TRBD1; cdr3_nt: TGTGCTAGTGGTCTGGACAGGCGCGATCAGCCCCAGCATTTT; cdr3_aa: CASGLDRRDQPQHF
clone_size: once; v_call: TRBV14; j_call: TRBJ2-7; d_call: .; cdr3_nt: TGTGCCAGCAGCCAAGTCAGCACCTTCCGGACACCTTCCTACGAGCAGTACTTC; cdr3_aa: CASSQVSTFRTPSYEQYF
clone_size: .; v_call: TRBV7-2; j_call: TRBJ2-7; d_call: .; cdr3_nt: TGTGCCAGCAGCTTAGTTGGGTCTACGGGTGAGCAGTACTTC; cdr3_aa: CASSLVGSTGEQYF
clone_size: .; v_call: TRBV30; j_call: TRBJ2-1; d_call: TRBD1; cdr3_nt: TGTGCCTGGAGTGTATGGGGGACAGGGTGGGGTGAGCAGTTCTTC; cdr3_aa: CAWSVWGTGWGEQFF
clone_size: few; v_call: TRBV14; j_call: TRBJ2-7; d_call: .; cdr3_nt: TGTGCCAGCAGCCAAGAGTTTAGAGGGACACCTTCTTTC; cdr3_aa: CASSQEFRGTPSF
clone_size: .; v_call: TRBV19; j_call: TRBJ1-4; d_call: TRBD1; cdr3_nt: TGTGCCAGTAGTTTAGGGACAGGGACTGAAAAACTGTTTTTT; cdr3_aa: CASSLGTGTEKLFF
clone_size: .; v_call: TRBV5-6; j_call: TRBJ1-2; d_call: .; cdr3_nt: TGTGCCAGCAGCTTGGCCAGGGCTAACTATGGCTACACCTTC; cdr3_aa: CASSLARANYGYTF
clone_size: .; v_call: TRBV4-3; j_call: TRBJ1-1; d_call: TRBD1; cdr3_nt: TGCGCCAGCAGCCAAGCTGACGCACAGGGGGCTGAAGCTTTCTTT; cdr3_aa: CASSQADAQGAEAFF
clone_size: .; v_call: TRBV4-1; j_call: TRBJ2-5; d_call: .; cdr3_nt: TGCGCCAGCAGCCAAGATCCTGTGCGGGAGACCCAGTACTTC; cdr3_aa: CASSQDPVRETQYF
clone_size: .; v_call: TRBV19; j_call: TRBJ2-1; d_call: .; cdr3_nt: TGTGCCAGTAGTATAGGTGTGGGCAGGGGGGACAATGAGCAGTTCTTC; cdr3_aa: CASSIGVGRGDNEQFF
clone_size: .; v_call: TRBV30; j_call: TRBJ1-4; d_call: TRBD1; cdr3_nt: TGTGCCTGGGCGACAGGGACTGGTGAAAAACTGTTTTTT; cdr3_aa: CAWATGTGEKLFF
clone_size: .; v_call: TRBV7-9; j_call: TRBJ2-7; d_call: .; cdr3_nt: TGTGCCAGTCCCCCATTAGCGGCACTAAGCTCCTACGAGCAGTACTTC; cdr3_aa: CASPPLAALSSYEQYF
clone_size: .; v_call: TRBV7-8; j_call: TRBJ1-5; d_call: .; cdr3_nt: TGTGCCAGCAGCTTTGGCGGGACTGCTAATGGGCAGCCCCAGCATTTT; cdr3_aa: CASSFGGTANGQPQHF
clone_size: .; v_call: TRBV6-5; j_call: TRBJ1-2; d_call: .; cdr3_nt: TGTGCCAGCAGTTACGGCCCCGGACATAGCTATGGCTACACCTTC; cdr3_aa: CASSYGPGHSYGYTF
clone_size: once; v_call: TRBV15; j_call: TRBJ1-4; d_call: .; cdr3_nt: TGTGCCACCAGCAGCCCTCCAACTAATGAAAAACTGTTTTTT; cdr3_aa: CATSSPPTNEKLFF
clone_size: .; v_call: TRBV5-1; j_call: TRBJ2-1; d_call: TRBD2; cdr3_nt: TGCGCCAGCAGCGGGGGGACTAGCCACAATGAGCAGTTCTTC; cdr3_aa: CASSGGTSHNEQFF
clone_size: .; v_call: TRBV10-1; j_call: TRBJ1-2; d_call: TRBD1; cdr3_nt: TGCGCCAGCAGTGAGATTCTGGGACAGGGGGGCCTCAACTATGGCTACACCTTC; cdr3_aa: CASSEILGQGGLNYGYTF
clone_size: .; v_call: TRBV6-1; j_call: TRBJ2-3; d_call: TRBD2; cdr3_nt: TGTGCCAGCAGCCTCACTAGCGGGAGCACAGATACGCAGTATTTT; cdr3_aa: CASSLTSGSTDTQYF
clone_size: .; v_call: TRBV19; j_call: TRBJ1-5; d_call: .; cdr3_nt: TGTGCCAGTAGTATAGATAAGACCTTACCCGGAGGCAATCAGCCCCAGCATTTT; cdr3_aa: CASSIDKTLPGGNQPQHF
clone_size: .; v_call: TRBV18; j_call: TRBJ1-2; d_call: .; cdr3_nt: TGTGCCAGCTCACAATCACCAGGCTATGGCTACACCTTC; cdr3_aa: CASSQSPGYGYTF
clone_size: once; v_call: TRBV12-5; j_call: TRBJ2-3; d_call: .; cdr3_nt: TGTGCTAGTGGTTTGGTCCTCTTTAGCACAGATACGCAGTATTTT; cdr3_aa: CASGLVLFSTDTQYF